This T cell receptor beta chain was observed in a study of CD8 T cells in Susac syndrome. The CDR3 is made up of 13 amino acids. Per the germline V gene, CDR1 is ENHRY and CDR2 is SYGVKD. The V end lost 5 bases, the J end lost 2 bases, and 10 bases lay between the germline ends. Reverse transcription of about 0.45 to 1 ug RNA used random hexamers. TCRdb re-analysed the immunoSEQ multiplex PCR reads in MiXCR, keeping a single row per CDR3 protein. The data show roughly 200,000 distinct CDR3 sequences, with approximately 94% seen just once and approximately 0.088% held by the top ten. The origin of this receptor is a human donor with multiple sclerosis. The sequenced material came from CD4+ T cells from PBMCs. The V gene is TRBV10-3, the J gene TRBJ2-7, with D perhaps being TRBD1 or TRBD2 (5 bases each). The CDR3 reads CAISPGPTYEQYF. The CDR3 DNA follows: TGTGCCATCAGTCCGGGACCGACCTACGAGCAGTACTTC.